These T cell receptor beta chains were read from a single sample in a study of vaccination effects on CD4 cells after COVID-19. No cognate antigen is known for these TCRs. TCRdb's table, derived via immunoSEQ multiplex PCR, lists solely in-frame clones and lacks some. The sample carries 14,000 or so clones, around three quarters recorded once. The starting material was CD4+ T cells from PBMCs cultured with SARS-CoV-2 spike peptides, obtained after COVID-19 vaccination. These receptors were obtained from a human donor who had a prior SARS-CoV-2 infection. Each CDR3 is given with its conserved first and last residue. The order of the fields is J gene, V gene, CDR3 protein.

TRBJ2-5	TRBV5-1	CASSLALGLREETQYF
TRBJ2-1	TRBV3-1/TRBV3-2	CASSYKVGQGVQNEQFF
TRBJ1-5	TRBV3-1/TRBV3-2	CASSQTGTVGQPQHF
TRBJ2-1	TRBV5-1	CASSLGSGEYNEQFF
TRBJ2-3	TRBV7-9	CASSPNLRADTQYF
TRBJ1-3	TRBV19	CASRAGVSGNTIYF
TRBJ2-2	TRBV28	CASTSFPRPPERTGELFF
TRBJ2-2	TRBV5-1	CASSLLDRTTGELFF
TRBJ2-5	TRBV6-5	CASRNSGGGTQYF
TRBJ1-3	TRBV11-2	CASSLDPHDRYSGNTIYF
TRBJ2-1	TRBV27	CASSQIGGAFINEQFF
TRBJ1-6	TRBV9	CASSFTGLGGSPLHF
TRBJ2-7	TRBV7-2	CASSLGLAGFYEQYF
TRBJ1-2	TRBV7-2	CASSLGSLQGNGYTF
TRBJ1-5	TRBV6-5	CASSYSGQGNQPQHF
TRBJ1-2	TRBV6-1	CASSVLPGQGSYGYTF
TRBJ1-2	TRBV19	CASRGTDNYGYTF
TRBJ2-7	TRBV11-2	CASSTEPGQSYEQYF
TRBJ1-1	TRBV11-3	CASRKQGSDTEAFF
TRBJ1-1	TRBV3-1/TRBV3-2	CASSPQGRYDTEAFF
TRBJ1-1	TRBV9	CASSAAPVRRTEAFF
TRBJ2-2	TRBV2	CASSGLAGGTGELFF
TRBJ2-3	TRBV4-3	CASSQGPAGGVGTDTQYF
TRBJ2-2	TRBV18	CASSRRTGSNTGELFF
TRBJ1-5	TRBV4-2	CASSQVGAAIGANQPQHF
TRBJ2-2	TRBV5-1	CASSFWGVGNTGELFF
TRBJ1-2	TRBV18	CASSGGNYGYTF
TRBJ2-5	TRBV5-1	CASSLAGVRETQYF
TRBJ2-7	TRBV5-6	CASSSRGDMPPYEQYF
TRBJ2-1	TRBV7-8	CASSIWSPGTGQLHNEQFF
TRBJ2-1	TRBV25-1	CASSEYRLEYNEQFF
TRBJ2-7	TRBV23-1	CASNSRLTSYEQYF
TRBJ2-5	TRBV25-1	CASSDWFGGQYF
TRBJ2-6	TRBV10-1	CASCGRRTGANVLTF
TRBJ2-4	TRBV7-9	CASSLAGQGNIQYF
TRBJ1-1	TRBV3-1/TRBV3-2	CASSLSTGTEAFF
TRBJ2-7	TRBV13	CASSPITPLGRTLSYEQYF
TRBJ1-5	TRBV18	CASSPPGHNNQPQHF
TRBJ2-7	TRBV5-4	CASSHRASNEQYF
TRBJ2-5	TRBV7-8	CASSPRQGGQYF
TRBJ2-5	TRBV2	CASSATSGRGETQYF
TRBJ2-5	TRBV5-6	CASSPWDTLVTQYF
TRBJ2-1	TRBV15	CATSRDLSGSSYNEQFF
TRBJ1-5	TRBV27	CASALRRSEPQHF
TRBJ1-1	TRBV7-8	CASSPEGRESTEAFF
TRBJ2-5	TRBV5-1	CASSLGLAGGRETQYF
TRBJ2-5	TRBV7-3	CASSPTGLQETQYF
TRBJ2-2	TRBV7-6	CASSSIAGGGNTGELFF
TRBJ1-2	TRBV5-5	CASSSIHKDYGYTF
TRBJ1-3	TRBV9	CASSRQPGQGDSSGNTIYF
TRBJ2-7	TRBV5-4	CASSAGGTGVEQYF
TRBJ1-5	TRBV21-1	CASSARVEESNQPQHF
TRBJ2-1	TRBV13	CASSSPLAGNEQFF
TRBJ2-3	TRBV18	CASSPPRTVSTDTQYF
TRBJ2-7	TRBV11-2	CASSIRDRGLGEQYF
TRBJ2-3	TRBV11-2	CASSLLGGGRYQTDTQYF
TRBJ1-4	TRBV20-1	CSASSGVDEKLFF